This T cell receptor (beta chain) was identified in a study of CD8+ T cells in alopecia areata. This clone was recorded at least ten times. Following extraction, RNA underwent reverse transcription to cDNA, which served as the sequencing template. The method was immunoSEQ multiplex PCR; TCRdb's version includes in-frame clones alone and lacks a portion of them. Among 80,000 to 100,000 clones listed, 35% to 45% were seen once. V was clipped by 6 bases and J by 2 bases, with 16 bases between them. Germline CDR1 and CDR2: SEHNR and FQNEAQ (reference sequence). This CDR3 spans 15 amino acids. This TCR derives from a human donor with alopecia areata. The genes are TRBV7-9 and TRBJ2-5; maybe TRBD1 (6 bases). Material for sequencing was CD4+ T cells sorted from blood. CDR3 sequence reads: CASSHPGHRQETQYF. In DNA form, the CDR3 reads TGTGCCAGCAGTCACCCGGGACACCGACAAGAGACCCAGTACTTC. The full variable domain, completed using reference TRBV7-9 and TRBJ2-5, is DTGVSQNPRHKITKRGQNVTFRCDPISEHNRLYWYRQTLGQGPEFLTYFQNEAQLEKSRLLSDRFSAERPKGSFSTLEIQRTEQGDSAMYLCASSHPGHRQETQYFGPGTRLLVL.